Presented here are 17 T cell receptor beta chains from one specimen sequenced in a study of T cells after yellow fever vaccination. TCRdb re-derived calls from the 5' RACE reads in MiXCR, one entry per CDR3 protein. The repertoire has under 550,000 distinct CDR3 sequences, 21% of them found once; the top ten carry about 17%. The sample here was PBMCs, taken 21 days after the first yellow fever vaccination. The receptors originated from a young man who received the YFV17D yellow fever vaccine.

This clonotype has a handful of counts. The genes are TRBV6-5 and TRBJ2-6, with D unresolved. CDR3 length equals 17 residues. The ends were cut back, 2 bases at V and 0 bases at J, with 11 bases in the middle. Germline assignment: CDR1 MNHEY and CDR2 SVGAGI. The CDR3: CASSYETQGSGANVLTF. CDR3 coding DNA: TGTGCCAGCAGTTACGAGACCCAAGGCTCTGGGGCCAACGTCCTGACTTTC.

The CDR3 bases are TGTGCCAGCAGTTTGGGGGAATCATCCCAGCAGTACGTC. Its protein product is CASSLGESSQQYV. The chain joins TRBV28 to TRBJ2-7, with D tentatively TRBD1 or TRBD2 (5 bases each). CDR3 length: 13 residues. The ends were cut back, 3 bases at V and 8 bases at J, with 14 bases in the middle. Germline V lookup: CDR1 MDHEN, CDR2 SYDVKM.

Turning to this clonotype: Sequence at one end of the junction differs from germline and may be a read error. The rearrangement joins TRBV5-1 to TRBJ2-6; D possibly corresponds to TRBD1 (6 bases). This CDR3 comprises 16 residues. CDR1 is SGHRS, CDR2 YFSETQ, per germline. CDR3 residues: CANSLGQLSGANVLTF. In nucleotides, the CDR3 is TGCGCCAACAGCTTGGGACAACTCTCTGGGGCCAACGTCCTGACTTTC.

The chain carries TRBV11-2 and TRBJ2-1; perhaps TRBD2 as D (6 bases). The CDR3 runs 14 residues. The germline V gene encodes CDR1 SGHAT and CDR2 FQNNGV. V lost 5 bases to trimming and J lost 12 bases, with 20 bases between them. The CDR3: CASSPGGEAYGQFF. The CDR3 region has the DNA TGTGCCAGCAGCCCCGGGGGTGAGGCTTACGGGCAGTTCTTC. The full variable domain, its missing parts supplied by reference TRBV11-2 and TRBJ2-1, is EAGVAQSPRYKIIEKRQSVAFWCNPISGHATLYWYQQILGQGPKLLIQFQNNGVVDDSQLPKDRFSAERLKGVDSTLKIQPAKLEDSAVYLCASSPGGEAYGQFFGPGTRLTVL.

The J gene is TRBJ1-2, the V gene TRBV10-3; D call uncertain. The V end was cut by 0 bases, the J end by 2 bases, with 16 bases between. The CDR3 is 17 residues long. Germline CDR1 ENHRY, CDR2 SYGVKD. The CDR3 region is CAISESGERSLNYGYTF. The CDR3 DNA sequence: TGTGCCATCAGTGAGTCCGGGGAGAGGTCGCTAAACTATGGCTACACCTTC.

This clonotype was detected a few times. The rearrangement joins TRBV13 to TRBJ2-7; D might be TRBD1 (6 bases). The CDR3 is 13 residues long. Germline CDR1 and CDR2: PRHDT and FYEKMQ (reference sequence). With 3 bases removed from V and 4 bases from J, the gap between germline ends came to 10 bases. The CDR3 here is CASSLTGTYEQYV. The CDR3 coding sequence is TGTGCCAGCAGCTTGACAGGTACATACGAGCAGTACGTC.

The rearrangement joins TRBV27 to TRBJ1-1, with D possibly TRBD1 on 5 matching bases. CDR3 length: 11 residues. V dropped 6 bases and J dropped 6 bases, with 8 bases sitting between them. Germline CDR1 reads MNHEY; CDR2 reads SMNVEV (reference sequence). The chain's CDR3 is CASSRGAEAFF. The DNA for the CDR3 is TGTGCCAGCAGCCGGGGGGCTGAAGCTTTCTTT.

V usage is TRBV7-2 and J usage is TRBJ1-4; D gene ambiguous. This CDR3 is built from 13 residues. Germline V CDR1 and CDR2: SGHTA, FQGNSA. V lost 3 bases and J lost 7, with 9 bases in between. CDR3 sequence reads: CASSFGVGEKLFF. CDR3 nucleotide sequence: TGTGCCAGCAGCTTTGGGGTCGGTGAAAAACTGTTTTTT.

This clonotype was found a few times. The genes are TRBV7-2 and TRBJ2-6; TRBD2 is a possible D gene (5 bases). V lost 5 bases and J lost 4, with 18 bases in between. The CDR3 has 17 amino acids. Germline V CDR1 and CDR2: SGHTA, FQGNSA. The CDR3 nucleotides are TGTGCCAGCAGCCTAGGTGGAGGACCTTTAGGGGCCAACGTCCTGACTTTC. This codes for CASSLGGGPLGANVLTF. Looking up the rest from reference TRBV7-2 and TRBJ2-6 gives the full variable domain: GAGVSQSPSNKVTEKGKDVELRCDPISGHTALYWYRQSLGQGLEFLIYFQGNSAPDKSGLPSDRFSAERTGGSVSTLTIQRTQQEDSAVYLCASSLGGGPLGANVLTFGAGSRLTVL.

This clonotype was counted ten times or more. This chain links TRBV7-2 with TRBJ2-1, with a tentative D call TRBD2 (5 bases). Trimming shortened V by 1 base and J by 6 bases, and 13 bases separated the two germline ends. The CDR3 spans 15 residues. The germline CDR1 and CDR2 sequences are SGHTA and FQGNSA. CDR3 protein: CASSLVLRGGNEQFF. Written as DNA, the CDR3 is TGTGCCAGCAGCTTAGTTCTTCGGGGTGGCAATGAGCAGTTCTTC. Variable domain in full (rest from reference TRBV7-2 and TRBJ2-1): GAGVSQSPSNKVTEKGKDVELRCDPISGHTALYWYRQSLGQGLEFLIYFQGNSAPDKSGLPSDRFSAERTGGSVSTLTIQRTQQEDSAVYLCASSLVLRGGNEQFFGPGTRLTVL.

This clonotype was seen a handful of times. This chain uses TRBV7-2 with TRBJ2-3; D could derive from TRBD1 or TRBD2 (6 bases each). Trimming pared 0 bases from V and 1 base from J, leaving 11 bases between. Per the germline V gene, CDR1 is SGHTA and CDR2 is FQGNSA. There are 16 residues in the CDR3. CDR3: CASSLAGGPRTDTQYF. The CDR3 DNA reads TGTGCCAGCAGCTTAGCCGGGGGCCCCCGCACAGATACGCAGTATTTT.

The chain combines TRBV7-9 with TRBJ1-6; D unresolved. The V end was cut by 3 bases, the J end by 8 bases, with 11 bases between. This CDR3 contains 14 residues. Germline values: CDR1 SEHNR, CDR2 FQNEAQ (reference sequence). The CDR3 DNA sequence: TGTGCCAGCAGCTTTGGAGGGAAATATTCACCCCTCCACTTT. Amino acids: CASSFGGKYSPLHF.

This clonotype has at least ten counts. The chain couples TRBV29-1 to TRBJ1-1, with 10 bases identical to TRBD1. J was trimmed by 5 bases and V by 5 bases; bases with no gene match: 2. From germline, CDR1 is SQVTM and CDR2 ANQGSEA. The CDR3 is 12 amino acids. This CDR3 reads CSVRDRGTEAFF. The CDR3 DNA reads TGCAGCGTTAGGGACAGGGGAACTGAAGCTTTCTTT.

The chain links TRBV10-3 to TRBJ1-2, with D possibly matching TRBD1 (6 bases). V was clipped by 10 bases and J by 8 bases, with 14 bases between them. The CDR3 contains 11 residues. CDR1 and CDR2 (germline): ENHRY, SYGVKD. CDR3 region: CATRDQGGYTF. The DNA of the CDR3 is TGTGCCACCCGAGATCAGGGGGGCTACACCTTC.

J is TRBJ1-4 and V is TRBV29-1, with 7 bases matching TRBD1. CDR3 size: 13 residues. Trimming at V came to 2 bases and at J to 8 bases, leaving 5 bases not matched to a gene. Germline V gene data show CDR1 as SQVTM and CDR2 as ANQGSEA. Written as DNA, the CDR3 is TGCAGCGTTGAAAACAGGGGAAAGGAAAAACTGTTTTTT. This codes for CSVENRGKEKLFF.

This clonotype was found a few times. The chain joins TRBV10-1 to TRBJ1-4; a possible D gene is TRBD1 (6 bases). Between the trimmed V and J ends, which lost 5 bases and 8 bases, there was a span of 15 bases. The CDR3 is made up of 14 amino acids. Germline-derived CDR1 and CDR2 are WNHNN and SYGVQD (reference sequence). The CDR3 nucleotides are TGCGCCAGCAGTTCTGACAGGACCCGGGAAAAACTGTTTTTT. This gives the protein CASSSDRTREKLFF.

This clonotype was seen a few times. The chain has TRBV12-3 or TRBV12-4 and TRBJ1-1, with D possibly being TRBD1 (5 bases). The V end was cut by 10 bases, the J end by 3 bases, with 15 bases between. This CDR3 spans 13 amino acids. CDR3 nucleotide sequence: TGTGCCACCCTAGGGGCGTTTCACACTGAAGCTTTCTTT. Residues: CATLGAFHTEAFF.